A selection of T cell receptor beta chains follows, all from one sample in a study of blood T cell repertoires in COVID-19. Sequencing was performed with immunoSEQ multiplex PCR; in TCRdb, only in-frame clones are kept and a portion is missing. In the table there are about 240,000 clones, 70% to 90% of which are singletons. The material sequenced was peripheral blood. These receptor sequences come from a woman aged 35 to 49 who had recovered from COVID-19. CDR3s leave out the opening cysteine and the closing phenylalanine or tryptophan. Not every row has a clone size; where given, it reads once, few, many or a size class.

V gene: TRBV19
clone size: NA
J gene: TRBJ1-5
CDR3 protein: ASRRGGQGVHQPQH

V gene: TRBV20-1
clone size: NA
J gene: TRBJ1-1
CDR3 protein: SASHPGLTEAF

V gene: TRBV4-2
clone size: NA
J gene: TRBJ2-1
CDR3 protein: ASSQGTSRSREQF

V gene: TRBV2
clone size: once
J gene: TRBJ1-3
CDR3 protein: ASSQSGGGRGNTIY

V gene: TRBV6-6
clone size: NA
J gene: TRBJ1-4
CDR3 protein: ASITGQFATNEKLF

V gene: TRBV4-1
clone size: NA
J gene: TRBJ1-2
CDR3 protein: ASSQGPVQGPNYGYT

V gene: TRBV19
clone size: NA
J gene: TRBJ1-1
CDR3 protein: ASSIYGGGNTEAF

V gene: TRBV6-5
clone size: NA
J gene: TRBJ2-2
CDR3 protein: ASSYGRDTGELF

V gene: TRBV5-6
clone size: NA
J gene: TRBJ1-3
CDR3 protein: ASSRTGASSGNTIY

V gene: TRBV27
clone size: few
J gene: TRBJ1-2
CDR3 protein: ASSSLSSGTGDGYT

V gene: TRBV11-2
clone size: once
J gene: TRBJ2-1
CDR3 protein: ASTPTSGTSGREEQF

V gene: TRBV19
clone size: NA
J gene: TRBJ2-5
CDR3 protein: ASSIDRVPRGRETQY

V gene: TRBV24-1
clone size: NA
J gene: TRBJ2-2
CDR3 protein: ATSRGRAVNTGELF

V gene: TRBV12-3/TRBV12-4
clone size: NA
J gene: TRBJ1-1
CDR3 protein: ASSPGQPLGAF

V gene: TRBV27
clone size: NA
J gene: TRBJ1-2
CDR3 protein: ASSDQGARGYT

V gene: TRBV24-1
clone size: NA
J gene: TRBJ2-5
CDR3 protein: ATGGVVKYQETQY

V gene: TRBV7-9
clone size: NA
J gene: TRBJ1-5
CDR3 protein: ASSPGTGKVKVNQPQH

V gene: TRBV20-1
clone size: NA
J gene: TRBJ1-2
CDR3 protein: SARDRVRYT

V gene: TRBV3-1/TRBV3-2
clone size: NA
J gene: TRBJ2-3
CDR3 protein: ASSQALAADTQY

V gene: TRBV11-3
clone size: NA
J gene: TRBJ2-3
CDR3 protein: ASSLGVAGSQY

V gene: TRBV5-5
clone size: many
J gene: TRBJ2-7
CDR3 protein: ASSLAVYEQY

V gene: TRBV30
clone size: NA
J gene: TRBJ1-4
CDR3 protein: AWSVLQGGGKLF

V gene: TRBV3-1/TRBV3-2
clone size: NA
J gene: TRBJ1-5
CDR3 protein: ASSQQGSNQPQH

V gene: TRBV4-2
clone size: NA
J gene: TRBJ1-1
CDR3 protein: ASSQDAAVRGTEAF

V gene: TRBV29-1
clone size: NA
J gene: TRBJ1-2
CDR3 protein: SVADREGNYGYT

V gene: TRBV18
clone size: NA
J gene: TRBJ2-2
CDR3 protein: ASSPWDTLSGELF

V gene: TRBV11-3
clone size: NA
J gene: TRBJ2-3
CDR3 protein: ASSPGPGEHTQY

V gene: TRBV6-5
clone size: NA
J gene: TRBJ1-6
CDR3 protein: ATTGQGSYNSPLH

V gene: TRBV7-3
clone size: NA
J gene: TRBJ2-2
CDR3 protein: ASSRPETGVGGTGELF

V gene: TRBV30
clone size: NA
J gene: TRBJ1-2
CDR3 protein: AWTKGGATYGYT

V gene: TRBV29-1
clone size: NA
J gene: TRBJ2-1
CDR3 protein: SALGLAFDEQF

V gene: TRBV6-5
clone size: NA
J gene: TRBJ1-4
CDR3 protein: ASSYSRGTGVKLF

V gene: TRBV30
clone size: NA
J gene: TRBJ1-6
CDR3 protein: AWSPQGSPLH

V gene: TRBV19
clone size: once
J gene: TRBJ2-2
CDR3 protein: ASIVSGLRFAGELF

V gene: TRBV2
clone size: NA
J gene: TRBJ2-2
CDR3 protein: ASSLGAGELF

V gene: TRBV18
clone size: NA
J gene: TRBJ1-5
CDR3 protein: ASSPRPGISNQPQH

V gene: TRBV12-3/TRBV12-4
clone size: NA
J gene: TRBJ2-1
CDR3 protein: ASSLWSEQF

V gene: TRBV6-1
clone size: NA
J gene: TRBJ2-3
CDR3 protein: ASSALVVAGAVTDTQY

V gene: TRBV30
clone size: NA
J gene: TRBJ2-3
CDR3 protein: AWSGGWGRADTQY

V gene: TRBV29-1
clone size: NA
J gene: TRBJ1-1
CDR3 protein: SGERQMNTEAF

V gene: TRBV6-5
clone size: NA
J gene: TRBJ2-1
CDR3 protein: ASDPREMSYNEQF